The entry below describes one TCR beta chain. What it binds is not known. This entry belongs to a study of cytotoxic CD8 clonotypes in ibrutinib-treated CLL. The study's findings and limits: Public clonotypes occurred uncommonly; on treatment, they contracted or remained stable.

The ends lost 1 base at V and 5 bases at J; junction bases unmatched: 9. Germline CDR1 is SGHRS and CDR2 is YFSETQ. The CDR3 is made up of 16 amino acids. TCRdb's table, derived via immunoSEQ multiplex PCR, lists solely in-frame clones and lacks some. The table lists some 350,000 clones, roughly two thirds of them singletons. The sample was PBMCs, taken after 36 months of ibrutinib treatment. The receptor's source is a human donor with chronic lymphocytic leukemia. The gene calls are TRBV5-1 and TRBJ2-1, with 7 bases that match TRBD2. This CDR3 is CASSLFGTIPNNEQFF. The CDR3 DNA is TGCGCCAGCAGCTTGTTTGGGACTATCCCCAACAATGAGCAGTTCTTC. Based on the CDR3 plus reference TRBV5-1 and TRBJ2-1, the full variable domain is KAGVTQTPRYLIKTRGQQVTLSCSPISGHRSVSWYQQTPGQGLQFLFEYFSETQRNKGNFPGRFSGRQFSNSRSEMNVSTLELGDSALYLCASSLFGTIPNNEQFFGPGTRLTVL.